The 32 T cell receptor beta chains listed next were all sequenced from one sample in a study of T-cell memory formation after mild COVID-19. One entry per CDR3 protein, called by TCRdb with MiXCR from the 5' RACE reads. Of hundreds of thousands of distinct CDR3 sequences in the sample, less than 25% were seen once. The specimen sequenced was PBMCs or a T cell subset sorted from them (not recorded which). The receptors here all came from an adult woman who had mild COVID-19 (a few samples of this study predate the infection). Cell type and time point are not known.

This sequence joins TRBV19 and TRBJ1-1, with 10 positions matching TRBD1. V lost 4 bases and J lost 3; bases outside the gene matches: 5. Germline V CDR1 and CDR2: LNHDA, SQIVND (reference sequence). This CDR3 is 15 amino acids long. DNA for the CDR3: TGTGCCAGTAGTACGGGACAGGGGACCGACACTGAAGCTTTCTTT. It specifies CASSTGQGTDTEAFF.

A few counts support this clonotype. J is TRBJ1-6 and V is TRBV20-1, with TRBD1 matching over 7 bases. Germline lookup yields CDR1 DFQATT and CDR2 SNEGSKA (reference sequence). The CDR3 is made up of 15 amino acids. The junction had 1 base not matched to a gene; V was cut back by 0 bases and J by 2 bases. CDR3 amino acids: CSAREGQPYNSPLHF. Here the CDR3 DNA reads TGCAGTGCTAGAGAGGGACAGCCCTATAATTCACCCCTCCACTTT.

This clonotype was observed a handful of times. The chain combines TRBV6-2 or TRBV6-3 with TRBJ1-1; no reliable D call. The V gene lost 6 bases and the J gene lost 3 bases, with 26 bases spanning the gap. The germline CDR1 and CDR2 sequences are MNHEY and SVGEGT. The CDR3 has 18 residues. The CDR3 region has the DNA TGTGCCAGCAGCTTTGAAGCAGGCCGGCGGACTTTGCACACTGAAGCTTTCTTT. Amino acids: CASSFEAGRRTLHTEAFF.

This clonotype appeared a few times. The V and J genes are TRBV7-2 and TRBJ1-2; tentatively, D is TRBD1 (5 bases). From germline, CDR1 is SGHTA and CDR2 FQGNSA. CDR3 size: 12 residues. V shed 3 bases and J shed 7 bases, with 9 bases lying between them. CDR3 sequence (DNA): TGTGCCAGCAGCTTCGCCGGGACTGGCTACACCTTC. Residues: CASSFAGTGYTF.

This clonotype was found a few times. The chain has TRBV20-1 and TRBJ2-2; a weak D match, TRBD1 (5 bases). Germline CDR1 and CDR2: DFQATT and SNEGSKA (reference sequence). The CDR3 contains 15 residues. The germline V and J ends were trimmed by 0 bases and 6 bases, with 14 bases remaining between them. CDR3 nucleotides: TGCAGTGCTAGAGATGCAGGGCGTTTTCCCGGGGAGCTGTTTTTT. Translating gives CSARDAGRFPGELFF.

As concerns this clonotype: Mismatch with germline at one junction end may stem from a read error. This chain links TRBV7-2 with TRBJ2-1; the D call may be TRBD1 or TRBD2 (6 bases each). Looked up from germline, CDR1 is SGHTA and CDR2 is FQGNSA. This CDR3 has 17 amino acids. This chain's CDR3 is CASCLAWGAYSYNEQFF. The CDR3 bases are TGTGCCAGCTGCTTAGCGTGGGGGGCCTACTCCTACAATGAGCAGTTCTTC.

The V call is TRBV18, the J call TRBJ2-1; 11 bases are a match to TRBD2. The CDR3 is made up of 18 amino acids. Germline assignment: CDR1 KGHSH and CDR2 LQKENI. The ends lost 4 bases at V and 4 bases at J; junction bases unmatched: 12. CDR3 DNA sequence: TGTGCCAGCTCACTTCGGACTAGCGGGCCGGCTGAATACAATGAGCAGTTCTTC. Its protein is CASSLRTSGPAEYNEQFF.

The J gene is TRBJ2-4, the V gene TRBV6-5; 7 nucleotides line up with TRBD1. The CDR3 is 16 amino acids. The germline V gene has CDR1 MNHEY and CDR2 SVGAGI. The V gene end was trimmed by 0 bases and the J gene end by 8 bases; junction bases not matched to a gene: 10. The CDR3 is CASSYSTPNRGDIQYF. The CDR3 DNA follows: TGTGCCAGCAGTTACTCTACCCCTAACAGGGGAGACATTCAGTACTTC.

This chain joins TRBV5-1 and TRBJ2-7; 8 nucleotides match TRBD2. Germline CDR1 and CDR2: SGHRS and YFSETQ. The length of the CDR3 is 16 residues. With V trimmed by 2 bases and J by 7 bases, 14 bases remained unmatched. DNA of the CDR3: TGCGCCAGCAGCTTAAGTATCCGGGGGGGCCCTCGGGAGCAGTACTTC. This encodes CASSLSIRGGPREQYF.

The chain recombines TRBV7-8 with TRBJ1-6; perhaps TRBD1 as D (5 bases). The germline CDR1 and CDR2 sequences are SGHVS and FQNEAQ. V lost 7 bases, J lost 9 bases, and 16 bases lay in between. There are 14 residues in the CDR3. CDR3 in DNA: TGTGCCAGCACCCTGTCCAGGGTCAGTTCACCCCTCCACTTT. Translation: CASTLSRVSSPLHF.

This CDR3 reads CASSLGGAFGYTF. CDR3 DNA: TGCGCCAGCAGCTTGGGAGGTGCCTTCGGCTACACCTTC. V gene TRBV5-1 combines with J gene TRBJ1-2; D is undetermined. Germline CDR1 and CDR2: SGHRS and YFSETQ. V was clipped by 0 bases and J by 8 bases, with 11 bases between them. This CDR3 is 13 amino acids long.

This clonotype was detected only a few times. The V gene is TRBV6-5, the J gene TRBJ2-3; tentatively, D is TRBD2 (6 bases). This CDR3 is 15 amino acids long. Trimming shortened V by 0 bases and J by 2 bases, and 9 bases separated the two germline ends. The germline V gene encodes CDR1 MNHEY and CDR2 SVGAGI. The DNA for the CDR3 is TGTGCCAGCAGTTACTCCGGCGGGGTCACAGATACGCAGTATTTT. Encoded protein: CASSYSGGVTDTQYF.

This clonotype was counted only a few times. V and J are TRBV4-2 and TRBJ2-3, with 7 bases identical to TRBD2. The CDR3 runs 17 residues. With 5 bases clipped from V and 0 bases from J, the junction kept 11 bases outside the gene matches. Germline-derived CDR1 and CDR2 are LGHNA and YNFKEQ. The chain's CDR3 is CASSFIPGLPSTDTQYF. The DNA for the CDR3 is TGTGCCAGCAGCTTCATTCCGGGACTACCGAGCACAGATACGCAGTATTTT.

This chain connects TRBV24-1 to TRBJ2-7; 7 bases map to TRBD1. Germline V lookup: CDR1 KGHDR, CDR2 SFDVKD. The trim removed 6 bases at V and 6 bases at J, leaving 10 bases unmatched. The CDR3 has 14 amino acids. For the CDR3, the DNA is TGTGCCACCAGTTCAACCCTACGACAGGGCGAGCAGTACTTC. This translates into CATSSTLRQGEQYF.

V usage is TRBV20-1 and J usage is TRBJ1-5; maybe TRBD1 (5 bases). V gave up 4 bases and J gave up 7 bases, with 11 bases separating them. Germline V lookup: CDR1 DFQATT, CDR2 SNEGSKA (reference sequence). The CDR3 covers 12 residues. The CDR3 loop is CSATGGTQPQHF. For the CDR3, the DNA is TGCAGTGCTACTGGAGGGACCCAGCCCCAGCATTTT.

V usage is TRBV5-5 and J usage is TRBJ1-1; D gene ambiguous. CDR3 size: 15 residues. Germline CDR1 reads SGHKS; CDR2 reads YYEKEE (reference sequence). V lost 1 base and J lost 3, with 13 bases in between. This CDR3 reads CASSLFGGQDTEAFF. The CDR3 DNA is TGTGCCAGCAGCTTGTTTGGAGGTCAGGACACTGAAGCTTTCTTT.

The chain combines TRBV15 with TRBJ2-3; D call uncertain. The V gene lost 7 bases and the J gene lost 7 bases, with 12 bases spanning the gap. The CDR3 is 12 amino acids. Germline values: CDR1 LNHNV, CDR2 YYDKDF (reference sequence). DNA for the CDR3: TGTGCCACCACACGCAAGGACCATACGCAGTATTTT. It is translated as CATTRKDHTQYF.

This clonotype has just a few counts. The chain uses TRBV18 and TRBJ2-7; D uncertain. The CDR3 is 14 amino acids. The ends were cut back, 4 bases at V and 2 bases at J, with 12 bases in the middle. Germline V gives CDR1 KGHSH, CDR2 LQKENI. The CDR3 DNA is TGTGCCAGCTCACGGGGTGACTCAACCTACGAGCAGTACTTC. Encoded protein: CASSRGDSTYEQYF.

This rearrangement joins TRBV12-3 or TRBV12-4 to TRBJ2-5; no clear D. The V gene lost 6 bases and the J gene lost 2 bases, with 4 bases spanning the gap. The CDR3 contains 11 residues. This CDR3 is CASRSQETQYF. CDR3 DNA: TGTGCCAGCAGGTCTCAAGAGACCCAGTACTTC.

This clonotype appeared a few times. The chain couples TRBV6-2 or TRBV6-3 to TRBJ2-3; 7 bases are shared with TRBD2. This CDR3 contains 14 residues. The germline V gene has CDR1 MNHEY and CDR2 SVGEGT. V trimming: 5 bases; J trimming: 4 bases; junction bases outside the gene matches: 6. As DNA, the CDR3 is TGTGCCAGCAGTCAAGGACTAGGGGCAGATACGCAGTATTTT. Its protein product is CASSQGLGADTQYF.

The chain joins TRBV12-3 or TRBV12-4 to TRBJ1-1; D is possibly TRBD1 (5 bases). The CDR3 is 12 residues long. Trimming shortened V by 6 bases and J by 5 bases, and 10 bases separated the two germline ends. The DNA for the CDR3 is TGTGCCAGCAGGTTACAGGAGACTGAAGCTTTCTTT. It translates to CASRLQETEAFF.

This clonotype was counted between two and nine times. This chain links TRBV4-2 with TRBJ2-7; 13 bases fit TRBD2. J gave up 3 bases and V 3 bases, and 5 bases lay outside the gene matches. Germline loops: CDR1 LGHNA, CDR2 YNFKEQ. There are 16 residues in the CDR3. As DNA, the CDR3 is TGTGCCAGCAGCCATTGGACTAGCGGGGGCCTCTACGAGCAGTACTTC. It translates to CASSHWTSGGLYEQYF.

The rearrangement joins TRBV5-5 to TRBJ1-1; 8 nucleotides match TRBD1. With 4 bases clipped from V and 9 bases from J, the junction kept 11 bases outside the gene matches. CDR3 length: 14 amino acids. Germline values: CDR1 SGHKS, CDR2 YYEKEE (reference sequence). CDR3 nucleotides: TGTGCCAGCAGCACCCCCAACAGGGGGGAGAAAGCTTTCTTT. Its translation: CASSTPNRGEKAFF. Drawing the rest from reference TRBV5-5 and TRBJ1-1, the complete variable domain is DAGVTQSPTHLIKTRGQQVTLRCSPISGHKSVSWYQQVLGQGPQFIFQYYEKEERGRGNFPDRFSARQFPNYSSELNVNALLLGDSALYLCASSTPNRGEKAFFGQGTRLTVV.

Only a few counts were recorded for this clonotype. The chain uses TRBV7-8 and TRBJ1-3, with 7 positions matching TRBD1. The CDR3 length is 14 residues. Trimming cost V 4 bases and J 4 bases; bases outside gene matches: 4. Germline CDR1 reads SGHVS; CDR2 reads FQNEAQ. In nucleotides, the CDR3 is TGTGCCAGCAGCTCGACAGGGACGGGAAACACCATATATTTT. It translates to CASSSTGTGNTIYF.

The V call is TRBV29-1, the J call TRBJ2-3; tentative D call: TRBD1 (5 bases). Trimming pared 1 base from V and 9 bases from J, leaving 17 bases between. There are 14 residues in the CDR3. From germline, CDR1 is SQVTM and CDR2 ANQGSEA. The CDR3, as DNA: TGCAGCGTTGAAGGGGGCGCGGAAATCTGGACGCAGTATTTT. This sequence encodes CSVEGGAEIWTQYF.

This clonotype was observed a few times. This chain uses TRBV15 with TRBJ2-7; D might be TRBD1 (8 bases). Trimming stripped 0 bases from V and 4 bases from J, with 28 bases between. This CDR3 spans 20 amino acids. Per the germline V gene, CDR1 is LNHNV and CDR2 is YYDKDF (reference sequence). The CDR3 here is CATSRDWQGASSSGNYEQYF. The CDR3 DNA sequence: TGTGCCACCAGCAGAGATTGGCAGGGGGCTTCGTCTAGCGGCAATTACGAGCAGTACTTC.

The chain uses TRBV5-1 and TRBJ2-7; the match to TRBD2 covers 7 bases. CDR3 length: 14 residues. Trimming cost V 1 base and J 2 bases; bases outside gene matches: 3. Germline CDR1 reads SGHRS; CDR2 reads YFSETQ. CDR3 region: CASSLTGGTYEQYF. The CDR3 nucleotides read TGCGCCAGCAGCTTGACGGGAGGAACCTACGAGCAGTACTTC.

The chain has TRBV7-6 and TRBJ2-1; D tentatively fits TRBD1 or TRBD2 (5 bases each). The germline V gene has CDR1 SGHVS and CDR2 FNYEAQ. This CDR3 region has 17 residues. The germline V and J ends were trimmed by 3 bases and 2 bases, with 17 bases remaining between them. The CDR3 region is CASSLGGHGRAYNEQFF. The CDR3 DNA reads TGTGCCAGCAGCTTGGGCGGGCATGGCAGGGCCTACAATGAGCAGTTCTTC.

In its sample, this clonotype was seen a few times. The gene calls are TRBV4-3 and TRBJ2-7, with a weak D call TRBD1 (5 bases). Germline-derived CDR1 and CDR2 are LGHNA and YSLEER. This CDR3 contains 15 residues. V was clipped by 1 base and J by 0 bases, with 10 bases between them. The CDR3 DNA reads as TGCGCCAGCAGCCAAGTAGGGGCCGACTCCTACGAGCAGTACTTC. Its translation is CASSQVGADSYEQYF.

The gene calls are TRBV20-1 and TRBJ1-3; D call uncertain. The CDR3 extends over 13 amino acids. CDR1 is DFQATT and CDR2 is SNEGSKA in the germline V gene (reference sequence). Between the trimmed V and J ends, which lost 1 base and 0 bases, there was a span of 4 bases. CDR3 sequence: CSARGDSGNTIYF. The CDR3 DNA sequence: TGCAGTGCTAGAGGTGACTCTGGAAACACCATATATTTT.

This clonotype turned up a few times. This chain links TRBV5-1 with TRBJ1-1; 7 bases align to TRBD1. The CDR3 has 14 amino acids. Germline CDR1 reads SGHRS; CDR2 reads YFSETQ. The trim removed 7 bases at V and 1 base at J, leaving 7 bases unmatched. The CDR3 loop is CASRTGQKNTEAFF. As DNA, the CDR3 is TGCGCCAGCCGAACGGGACAGAAGAACACTGAAGCTTTCTTT. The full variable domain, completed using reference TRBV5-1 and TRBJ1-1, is KAGVTQTPRYLIKTRGQQVTLSCSPISGHRSVSWYQQTPGQGLQFLFEYFSETQRNKGNFPGRFSGRQFSNSRSEMNVSTLELGDSALYLCASRTGQKNTEAFFGQGTRLTVV.

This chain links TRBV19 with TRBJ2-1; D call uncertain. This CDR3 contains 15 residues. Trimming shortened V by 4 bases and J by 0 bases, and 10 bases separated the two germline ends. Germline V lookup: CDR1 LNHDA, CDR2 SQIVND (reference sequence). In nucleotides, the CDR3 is TGTGCCAGTAGTACCGGGTTGAACTCCTACAATGAGCAGTTCTTC. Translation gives CASSTGLNSYNEQFF.